This T cell receptor (beta chain) was observed in a study of blood T cell repertoires in COVID-19. Across the whole study: Sites in the United States, Italy and Spain provided acute and convalescent COVID-19 samples.

Some clones are missing from TCRdb's copy, which holds only in-frame ones; the method was immunoSEQ multiplex PCR. The sample has around 400,000 clones; just over 90% are singletons. The table lists this clone with many counts. Germline loops: CDR1 GTSNPN, CDR2 SVGIG (reference sequence). Trimming stripped 2 bases from V and 0 bases from J, with 11 bases between. CDR3 length: 14 amino acids. The genes are TRBV30 and TRBJ2-7; unclear D gene. This TCR was sampled from a woman between 40 and 55 years old who had been exposed to COVID-19. The material sequenced was PBMCs or T cells enriched from blood (not recorded which). The CDR3 DNA reads TGTGCCTGGAGTACCCGTCCTAGCTCCTACGAGCAGTACTTC. Translated: CAWSTRPSSYEQYF.